These 15 T cell receptor beta chains were all obtained from the same sample, sequenced in a study of T cells in Graves' hyperthyroidism and ophthalmopathy. Regions amplified from RNA transcripts were the TCR beta CDR3 regions. HTBI primers were employed in a first-round RT-PCR of the TCR CDR3. TCRdb fed the multiplex PCR reads into MiXCR, producing one record per CDR3 protein. The sample holds roughly 110,000 distinct CDR3 sequences, 16% seen once. What was sequenced was blood. All receptors come from a woman aged 45-65 years with Graves' hyperthyroidism.

The chain uses TRBV9 and TRBJ2-3; D gene unclear. Germline V gene sequence: CDR1 SGDLS, CDR2 YYNGEE. V was clipped by 4 bases and J by 2 bases, with 8 bases between them. The length of the CDR3 is 13 residues. The CDR3 spells CASSTGPTDTQYF. The DNA of the CDR3 is TGTGCCAGCAGCACCGGCCCCACAGATACGCAGTATTTT. Drawing the rest from reference TRBV9 and TRBJ2-3, the complete variable domain is DSGVTQTPKHLITATGQRVTLRCSPRSGDLSVYWYQQSLDQGLQFLIQYYNGEERAKGNILERFSAQQFPDLHSELNLSSLELGDSALYFCASSTGPTDTQYFGPGTRLTVL.

The CDR3 spells CASSAVRSGSYNEQFF. The DNA for the CDR3 is TGTGCCAGCAGTGCCGTACGTAGCGGATCCTACAATGAGCAGTTCTTC. The V gene is TRBV27, the J gene TRBJ2-1; a possible D gene is TRBD2 (6 bases). V was pared by 5 bases and J by 1 base, with 15 bases between. Germline V lookup: CDR1 MNHEY, CDR2 SMNVEV (reference sequence). The length of the CDR3 is 16 residues.

The rearrangement joins TRBV7-3 to TRBJ2-2, with TRBD1 matching 8 bases. The CDR3 consists of 15 residues. The V and J ends lost 5 bases and 4 bases, in that order; junction bases with no gene match: 6. Germline CDR1 is SGHTA and CDR2 is FQGTGA. For the CDR3, the DNA is TGTGCCAGCAGCCGAACAGGGGGAGTCACCGGGGAGCTGTTTTTT. This codes for CASSRTGGVTGELFF.

In its sample, this clonotype was seen many times. The chain couples TRBV11-2 to TRBJ2-2, with D maybe TRBD2 (5 bases). Germline lookup yields CDR1 SGHAT and CDR2 FQNNGV. The CDR3 sequence is 14 residues long. Trimming took 3 bases from V and 0 from J, leaving 5 bases between them. This CDR3 is CASSLGANTGELFF. The CDR3 nucleotides read TGTGCCAGCAGCTTGGGAGCGAACACCGGGGAGCTGTTTTTT. The entire variable domain, with the rest obtained from reference TRBV11-2 and TRBJ2-2, is as follows: EAGVAQSPRYKIIEKRQSVAFWCNPISGHATLYWYQQILGQGPKLLIQFQNNGVVDDSQLPKDRFSAERLKGVDSTLKIQPAKLEDSAVYLCASSLGANTGELFFGEGSRLTVL.

In this sample, this clonotype turned up once. The genes are TRBV20-1 and TRBJ2-7, with 9 bases aligning to TRBD2. The trim removed 6 bases at V and 0 bases at J, leaving 15 bases unmatched. The CDR3 consists of 17 residues. Per the germline V gene, CDR1 is DFQATT and CDR2 is SNEGSKA (reference sequence). The CDR3 here is CSAPVGSGSSSSYEQYF. CDR3 nucleotides: TGCAGTGCCCCCGTAGGTAGCGGGAGTTCCAGCTCCTACGAGCAGTACTTC.

This clonotype was picked up a small number of times. The chain joins TRBV28 to TRBJ2-7; TRBD1 matches at 8 bases. Germline assignment: CDR1 MDHEN and CDR2 SYDVKM. CDR3 size: 16 residues. Germline trimming cut 6 bases from V and 0 bases from J; bases unmatched to any gene: 10. Here the CDR3 reads CASSSPGQGSSYEQYV. CDR3 DNA: TGTGCCAGCAGCTCCCCCGGACAGGGTAGCTCCTACGAGCAGTACGTC.

This clonotype was observed a few times. With a much larger clone just one base away, this may be a read error. The V and J genes are TRBV6-5 and TRBJ2-1; 12 bases are a match to TRBD2. The better agreement between TRBJ2-7 and the DNA end casts doubt on the J call. Germline V gene lookup returns CDR1 MNHEY and CDR2 SVGAGI. The CDR3 contains 16 residues. The CDR3 loop reads CASSYYLAGGYNEQYF. The CDR3 nucleotides read TGTGCCAGCAGTTACTACCTAGCGGGAGGGTACAATGAGCAGTACTTC.

This clonotype was seen at least ten times. The chain links TRBV29-1 to TRBJ2-1, with D unclear. Trimming took 4 bases from V and 9 from J, leaving 10 bases between them. The CDR3 consists of 11 residues. Germline CDR1 is SQVTM and CDR2 is ANQGSEA. Here the CDR3 DNA reads TGCAGCGTTGCCCGCAGTGGTGAGCAGTTCTTC. The encoded protein is CSVARSGEQFF.

The table lists this clonotype with many counts. Written as DNA, the CDR3 is TGTGCCAGCAGCTTAGTGATGGGGACCCAGTACTTC. Protein product: CASSLVMGTQYF. The V and J genes are TRBV7-6 and TRBJ2-5; D unresolved. Germline V gene data show CDR1 as SGHVS and CDR2 as FNYEAQ. CDR3 length: 12 residues. V lost 1 base to trimming and J lost 7 bases, with 7 bases between them.

This chain joins TRBV28 and TRBJ2-5, with TRBD2 matching 12 bases. There are 17 residues in the CDR3. Germline V gives CDR1 MDHEN, CDR2 SYDVKM. Trimming removed 5 bases from V and 3 bases from J; junction bases left unmatched: 10. The CDR3 DNA follows: TGTGCCAGCAGTCTCCCAGCCGGACTAGCGGGAAAAGAGACCCAGTACTTC. It codes for CASSLPAGLAGKETQYF.

This rearrangement joins TRBV5-4 to TRBJ2-5, with 11 bases identical to TRBD2. The J segment lost 4 bases and the V segment lost 5 bases, leaving 4 bases of the junction unmatched. CDR1 and CDR2 from the germline V gene are SGHNT and YYREEE (reference sequence). The CDR3 sequence is 14 residues long. CDR3 coding DNA: TGTGCCAGCAGACTAGCGGGAGCTCTAGAGACCCAGTACTTC. Its protein is CASRLAGALETQYF.

The chain uses TRBV19 and TRBJ1-6; 7 bases match TRBD1. Germline values: CDR1 LNHDA, CDR2 SQIVND (reference sequence). CDR3 length: 15 residues. CDR3 DNA sequence: TGTACCACCTGGGACAGCCGCTCCTATAATTCACCCCTCCACTTT. Translation gives CTTWDSRSYNSPLHF.

This clonotype was observed many times. The V gene is TRBV27, the J gene TRBJ2-7; D gene ambiguous. Germline values: CDR1 MNHEY, CDR2 SMNVEV (reference sequence). The CDR3 loop spans 13 amino acids. With 4 bases removed from V and 3 bases from J, the gap between germline ends came to 10 bases. CDR3 loop: CASSWSVGYEQYF. The CDR3 DNA sequence: TGTGCCAGCAGTTGGTCGGTGGGCTACGAGCAGTACTTC.

This clonotype came up many times. The chain employs TRBV20-1 and TRBJ2-7, with a tentative D call TRBD2 (6 bases). From germline, CDR1 is DFQATT and CDR2 SNEGSKA (reference sequence). The germline V and J ends were trimmed by 2 bases and 6 bases, with 23 bases remaining between them. This CDR3 is 16 amino acids long. CDR3 sequence reads: CSARKLGGTRWGEQYF. For the CDR3, the DNA is TGCAGTGCTAGAAAACTCGGCGGGACTCGTTGGGGCGAGCAGTACTTC.

At least ten counts were recorded for this clonotype. This rearrangement joins TRBV20-1 to TRBJ1-6; 7 bases line up with TRBD1. Germline V gene data show CDR1 as DFQATT and CDR2 as SNEGSKA (reference sequence). This CDR3 region has 14 residues. The V gene end was trimmed by 4 bases and the J gene end by 6 bases; junction bases not matched to a gene: 6. CDR3 bases: TGCAGTGCTACGGACAGGAGCGGTAATTCACCCCTCCACTTT. It translates to CSATDRSGNSPLHF.